Listed here is a single T cell receptor (beta chain). The protocol was immunoSEQ multiplex PCR, while the TCRdb copy is restricted to in-frame clones and leaves out a portion. The sample has some 640,000 clones, roughly nine tenths seen once. These data are taken from a study of Ad26.COV2.S vaccination and SARS-CoV-2 variants. Sample treatment: about 20 received Ad26.COV2.S at low or high dose, single or two shots; 5 received placebo; per-sample allocation not given. The study sampled participants on day 63 after the first vaccine or placebo injection. The CDR3 has 14 amino acids. Germline lookup yields CDR1 KGHDR and CDR2 SFDVKD. The V end lost 2 bases, the J end lost 5 bases, and 9 bases lay between the germline ends.

The chain has TRBV24-1 and TRBJ2-1, with D tentatively TRBD2 (6 bases). Here the sequenced sample was peripheral blood, taken in a trial of Ad26.COV2.S vaccine versus placebo. The sequence was obtained from a person between 18 and 59 years old who received the Ad26.COV2.S COVID-19 vaccine or a placebo. CDR3 sequence (DNA): TGTGCCACCAGTGATTCCTCTAGCGACAATGAGCAGTTCTTC. Amino acid sequence: CATSDSSSDNEQFF.